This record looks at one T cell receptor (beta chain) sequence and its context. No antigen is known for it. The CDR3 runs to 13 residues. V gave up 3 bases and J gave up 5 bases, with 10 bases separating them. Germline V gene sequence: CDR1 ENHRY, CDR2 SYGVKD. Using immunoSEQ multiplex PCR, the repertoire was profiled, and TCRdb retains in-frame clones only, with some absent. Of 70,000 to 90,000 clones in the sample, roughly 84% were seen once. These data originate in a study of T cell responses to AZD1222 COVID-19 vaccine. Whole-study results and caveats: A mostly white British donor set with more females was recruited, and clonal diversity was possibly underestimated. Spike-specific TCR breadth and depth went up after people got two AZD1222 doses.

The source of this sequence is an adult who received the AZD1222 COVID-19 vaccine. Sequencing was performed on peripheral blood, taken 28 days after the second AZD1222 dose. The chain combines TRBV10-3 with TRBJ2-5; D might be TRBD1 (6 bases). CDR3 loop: CAISENRVETQYF. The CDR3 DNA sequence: TGTGCCATCAGTGAAAACAGGGTGGAGACCCAGTACTTC.